A single sample gave rise to the 24 T cell receptor beta chains below, sequenced in a study of cytomegalovirus exposure and HLA in healthy donors. The PCR used 60 Vbeta and 13 Jbeta primers. Data came from immunoSEQ multiplex PCR; TCRdb stores just in-frame clones and leaves some out. The table includes about 120,000 clones, 76% detected once. Material for sequencing was PBMCs. All receptors derive from a woman in her thirties or forties in good health and CMV-seropositive.

This clone was seen just once. The V call is TRBV9, the J call TRBJ2-1; the D is unclear. CDR1 is SGDLS and CDR2 is YYNGEE in the germline V gene. The CDR3 runs to 11 residues. The ends were cut back, 3 bases at V and 5 bases at J, with 3 bases in the middle. The CDR3 protein is CASSANNEQFF. DNA for the CDR3: TGTGCCAGCAGCGCCAACAATGAGCAGTTCTTC.

The chain carries TRBV4-2 and TRBJ1-6; 7 nucleotides align to TRBD1. V was pared by 0 bases and J by 8 bases, with 4 bases of the junction left unmatched. The CDR3 runs 15 residues. Germline-derived CDR1 and CDR2 are LGHNA and YNFKEQ. CDR3 sequence (DNA): TGTGCCAGCAGCCAAGACGGGACAGTGTATTCACCCCTCCACTTT. Protein: CASSQDGTVYSPLHF.

The chain uses TRBV7-2 and TRBJ2-5, with 12 positions matching TRBD1. The CDR3 totals 15 residues. V shed 4 bases and J 7 bases; nucleotides not matched to a gene: 7. Germline CDR1 SGHTA, CDR2 FQGNSA. CDR3: CASSSGTGGTGTQYF. The CDR3 bases are TGTGCCAGCAGCTCAGGGACAGGGGGCACCGGGACCCAGTACTTC.

This sequence joins TRBV5-4 and TRBJ2-1, with D possibly being TRBD2 (7 bases). The length of the CDR3 is 16 residues. Trimming removed 4 bases from V and 6 bases from J, with 20 bases in between. Germline CDR1 SGHNT, CDR2 YYREEE (reference sequence). CDR3 sequence reads: CASSPIGGQTANEQFF. The DNA for the CDR3 is TGTGCCAGCAGCCCTATCGGGGGGCAAACGGCCAATGAGCAGTTCTTC.

The genes are TRBV7-9 and TRBJ1-2; possible D gene TRBD1, 5 bases. The CDR3 sequence is 16 residues long. The germline CDR1 and CDR2 sequences are SEHNR and FQNEAQ (reference sequence). The V and J ends lost 3 bases and 3 bases respectively, with 17 bases between them. For the CDR3, the DNA is TGTGCCAGCAGCTTCGCGGGAGGGGTTGGAGACTATGGCTACACCTTC. It translates to CASSFAGGVGDYGYTF.

This clone has a single count. The chain combines TRBV7-2 with TRBJ2-3; a possible D gene is TRBD2 (5 bases). Germline CDR1 SGHTA, CDR2 FQGNSA. Trimming took 0 bases from V and 0 from J, leaving 7 bases between them. CDR3 length equals 15 residues. Here the CDR3 reads CASSLADSSTDTQYF. Written as DNA, the CDR3 is TGTGCCAGCAGCTTAGCGGACTCTAGCACAGATACGCAGTATTTT.

In this sample, this clone turned up a few times. This chain uses TRBV7-9 with TRBJ1-6, with 8 bases aligning to TRBD1. The CDR3 length is 14 residues. The J segment lost 10 bases and the V segment lost 3 bases, leaving 5 bases of the junction unmatched. Germline V gives CDR1 SEHNR, CDR2 FQNEAQ (reference sequence). In DNA, the CDR3 is TGTGCCAGCAGCTTGGGACAGGTCGGGTCACCCCTCCACTTT. Translation: CASSLGQVGSPLHF. Full variable domain (rest looked up from reference TRBV7-9 and TRBJ1-6): DTGVSQNPRHKITKRGQNVTFRCDPISEHNRLYWYRQTLGQGPEFLTYFQNEAQLEKSRLLSDRFSAERPKGSFSTLEIQRTEQGDSAMYLCASSLGQVGSPLHFGNGTRLTVT.

The V gene is TRBV16, the J gene TRBJ1-2; weak D call: TRBD1 (6 bases). The CDR3 runs to 15 residues. Trimming left V 4 bases short and J 8 bases short, with 20 bases between. Germline loops: CDR1 KGHSY, CDR2 FQNENV. CDR3 protein: CASSRPSTGRVGYTF. CDR3 nucleotide sequence: TGTGCCAGCAGCCGACCCTCGACAGGAAGGGTCGGCTACACCTTC.

The V and J genes are TRBV19 and TRBJ1-1; D gene unclear. V was shortened by 10 bases and J by 0 bases, with 9 bases between the two germline ends. Per the germline V gene, CDR1 is LNHDA and CDR2 is SQIVND (reference sequence). The CDR3 is 12 amino acids. CDR3: CATSRMNTEAFF. The CDR3 nucleotides are TGTGCCACTAGCAGGATGAACACTGAAGCTTTCTTT. The whole variable domain, filled in from reference TRBV19 and TRBJ1-1, reads DGGITQSPKYLFRKEGQNVTLSCEQNLNHDAMYWYRQDPGQGLRLIYYSQIVNDFQKGDIAEGYSVSREKKESFPLTVTSAQKNPTAFYLCATSRMNTEAFFGQGTRLTVV.

The CDR3, as DNA: TGTGCCAGCTCGCCAGGGACAAGGGGTAATGAAAAACTGTTTTTT. Encoded protein: CASSPGTRGNEKLFF. This chain uses TRBV18 with TRBJ1-4, with D possibly TRBD1 on 6 matching bases. Germline V lookup: CDR1 KGHSH, CDR2 LQKENI. Trimming removed 6 bases from V and 4 bases from J, with 15 bases in between. CDR3 length: 15 residues.

The DNA for the CDR3 is TGCAGCGTGGACAGGGGGCAAGCCGGGGAGCTGTTTTTT. It yields the protein CSVDRGQAGELFF. The chain is built from TRBV29-1 and TRBJ2-2; 11 bases fit TRBD1. With V trimmed by 6 bases and J by 6 bases, 3 bases remained unmatched. The CDR3 has 13 residues. From germline, CDR1 is SQVTM and CDR2 ANQGSEA.

The gene calls are TRBV6-6 and TRBJ1-1; no clear D gene. The CDR3 sequence is 12 residues long. V shed 9 bases and J shed 5 bases, with 13 bases lying between them. CDR1 is MNHNY and CDR2 is SVGAGI in the germline V gene (reference sequence). CDR3 residues: CASKPLGTEAFF. The DNA for the CDR3 is TGTGCCAGTAAGCCTCTAGGTACTGAAGCTTTCTTT.

In this sample, this clone turned up a few times. V and J are TRBV30 and TRBJ2-3, with TRBD1 as a possible D gene (6 bases). CDR1 GTSNPN and CDR2 SVGIG come from the germline V gene (reference sequence). The CDR3 spans 13 residues. V dropped 6 bases and J dropped 0 bases, with 10 bases sitting between them. DNA of the CDR3: TGTGCCTGTACAGGGCCTAGCACAGATACGCAGTATTTT. Translating it yields CACTGPSTDTQYF.

The chain recombines TRBV2 with TRBJ2-1, with D perhaps TRBD2 (5 bases). The CDR3 length is 10 residues. CDR1 and CDR2 (germline): SNHLY, FYNNEI. Trimming took off 0 bases at V and 15 bases at J, with 6 bases between the two ends. CDR3 sequence: CASSEARAFF. CDR3 sequence (DNA): TGTGCCAGCAGTGAAGCGCGGGCGTTCTTC.

This clone appeared a single time. The CDR3: CASSPGTNNQPQHF. The CDR3, as DNA: TGTGCCAGTAGCCCCGGGACAAATAATCAGCCCCAGCATTTT. The chain employs TRBV19 and TRBJ1-5; TRBD1 is a possible D gene (6 bases). Trimming took 6 bases from V and 4 from J, leaving 13 bases between them. The CDR3 is 14 amino acids. CDR1 is LNHDA and CDR2 is SQIVND in the germline V gene (reference sequence).

The chain joins TRBV5-1 to TRBJ1-1, with no clear D. Germline CDR1 SGHRS, CDR2 YFSETQ. The CDR3 spans 15 residues. V lost 0 bases and J 4 bases, leaving 13 bases between the germline ends. The CDR3 here is CASSLEPGEGTEAFF. In DNA, the CDR3 is TGCGCCAGCAGCTTGGAACCCGGAGAGGGCACTGAAGCTTTCTTT.

The rearrangement links TRBV19 to TRBJ1-1; D is possibly TRBD1 (6 bases). V gave up 6 bases and J gave up 8 bases, with 16 bases separating them. The germline V gene encodes CDR1 LNHDA and CDR2 SQIVND (reference sequence). This CDR3 spans 13 amino acids. Here the CDR3 reads CASRGKGEWEAFF. Here the CDR3 DNA reads TGTGCCAGTAGGGGAAAGGGGGAATGGGAAGCTTTCTTT.

V usage is TRBV12-5 and J usage is TRBJ2-5; D is uncertain. Germline lookup yields CDR1 LGHNT and CDR2 FRNRAP. Trimming left V 1 base short and J 5 bases short, with 5 bases between. The CDR3 extends over 12 amino acids. The CDR3 is CASGLDSETQYF. CDR3 bases: TGTGCTAGTGGTTTGGACAGTGAGACCCAGTACTTC.

This clone was seen only a few times. Because it lacks the conserved phenylalanine or tryptophan at the end, this CDR3 is likely a read error. It is unclear where the CDR3 begins or ends on the DNA, so no DNA is shown, and the CDR3 is as TCRdb lists it. This chain connects TRBV2 to TRBJ1-1; the listed D gene, TRBD1, was not tested against the DNA. Germline values: CDR1 SNHLY, CDR2 FYNNEI. Including both end residues, the CDR3 is 12 amino acids long. CDR3 protein: CASSETALDRTI.

The V call is TRBV2, the J call TRBJ1-4; TRBD1 might be the D (6 bases). The V gene's germline CDR1 is SNHLY and CDR2 FYNNEI. The V end lost 6 bases, the J end lost 5 bases, and 16 bases lay between the germline ends. The CDR3 runs 15 residues. CDR3 sequence (DNA): TGTGCCAGCAGACAGCTACAGGGAAAAAATGAAAAACTGTTTTTT. It is translated as CASRQLQGKNEKLFF.

This sequence joins TRBV6-5 and TRBJ2-7, with 9 bases aligning to TRBD1. This CDR3 is 14 amino acids long. V dropped 6 bases and J dropped 3; count of bases not matched to a gene: 6. CDR1 and CDR2 from the germline V gene are MNHEY and SVGAGI. CDR3 residues: CASRQTGGDYEQYF. Here the CDR3 DNA reads TGTGCCAGCAGACAAACAGGGGGCGACTACGAGCAGTACTTC.

J is TRBJ1-2 and V is TRBV30, with a weak D call TRBD1 (5 bases). This CDR3 has 16 residues. The V gene lost 0 bases and the J gene lost 5 bases, with 19 bases spanning the gap. Germline CDR1 reads GTSNPN; CDR2 reads SVGIG (reference sequence). CDR3 loop: CAWSVERLLRGYGYTF. DNA of the CDR3: TGTGCCTGGAGTGTAGAACGACTTCTAAGGGGATATGGCTACACCTTC.

The rearrangement links TRBV18 to TRBJ1-2, with D unclear. With 5 bases removed from V and 6 bases from J, the gap between germline ends came to 10 bases. Germline V lookup: CDR1 KGHSH, CDR2 LQKENI. The CDR3 contains 12 residues. The CDR3 protein is CASSSRYDGYTF. The CDR3 DNA reads TGTGCCAGCTCATCCCGGTACGATGGCTACACCTTC.

The chain employs TRBV7-6 and TRBJ2-5, with a tentative D call TRBD1 (5 bases). Germline V gives CDR1 SGHVS, CDR2 FNYEAQ. Trimming left V 1 base short and J 0 bases short, with 9 bases between. CDR3 length equals 15 residues. CDR3: CASSLVRGNQETQYF. The CDR3 nucleotides are TGTGCCAGCAGCTTAGTAAGGGGCAACCAAGAGACCCAGTACTTC. Full variable domain (rest looked up from reference TRBV7-6 and TRBJ2-5): GAGVSQSPRYKVTKRGQDVALRCDPISGHVSLYWYRQALGQGPEFLTYFNYEAQQDKSGLPNDRFSAERPEGSISTLTIQRTEQRDSAMYRCASSLVRGNQETQYFGPGTRLLVL.